Given below is one TCR beta chain in context. This sample stems from a study of stem cell transplantation in POMP-related autoinflammatory disease. Using immunoSEQ multiplex PCR, the repertoire was profiled, and TCRdb retains in-frame clones only, with some absent. The sample consists of roughly 2,700 clones, around 92% of them appearing once. The CDR3 covers 14 residues. Per the germline V gene, CDR1 is LGHDT and CDR2 is YNNKEL (reference sequence). V lost 1 base and J lost 7; bases outside the gene matches: 6. Sequencing used CD4+ follicular helper T cells (Tfh) from PBMCs, obtained after stem cell transplantation. The chain is built from TRBV3-1 (or the pseudogene TRBV3-2) and TRBJ1-1; 7 nucleotides line up with TRBD1. The TCR was taken from a human patient with POMP-related autoinflammation and immune dysregulation (PRAID). Among the T cells, some may be from the graft donor. The CDR3 DNA is TGTGCCAGCAGCCAAGCCGGGACAGCCGATGAAGCTTTCTTT. Translation: CASSQAGTADEAFF.